The 22 T cell receptor beta chains given below trace back to one sample, sequenced in a study of radiotherapy plus CTLA-4 blockade in lung cancer (dated by TCRdb to the late 2010s). Libraries came from the immunoSEQ multiplex PCR assay. In TCRdb, the immuneACCESS table is reduced to in-frame sequences with V and J assigned. These tables do not hold every clone; where another copy was compared, an unresolved V gene accounts for under half, and the others remain unexplained. The sample has 57,000 or so clones on record, roughly 80% of them singletons. The ten largest clones capture 4% to 5.5% of the sample. The sequencing here drew on peripheral blood, taken from a patient treated with radiotherapy plus ipilimumab. These receptors were taken from a human donor with non-small cell lung cancer who had a complete response to radiotherapy plus ipilimumab.

This clone has a single count. The chain is built from TRBV11-3 and TRBJ2-5, with TRBD1 identical over 9 bases. The CDR3 has 16 amino acids. Trimming removed 5 bases from V and 5 bases from J; junction bases left unmatched: 12. CDR1 and CDR2 (germline): SGHNT, YENEEA. DNA of the CDR3: TGTGCCAGCAGCCCAGGGGGACAGGGAATGGTGGAGACCCAGTACTTC. Translating gives CASSPGGQGMVETQYF.

The rearrangement uses TRBV6-5 and TRBJ2-7; D may be TRBD1 or TRBD2 (5 bases each). Between the trimmed V and J ends, which lost 6 bases and 2 bases, there was a span of 17 bases. The V gene's germline CDR1 is MNHEY and CDR2 SVGAGI. The CDR3 covers 15 residues. CDR3 nucleotide sequence: TGTGCCAGCAGGGCAAACGGGGCCGTGCCCTACGAGCAGTACTTC. Its protein product is CASRANGAVPYEQYF.

V is TRBV11-2 and J is TRBJ1-1, with a tentative D call TRBD1 (6 bases). The CDR3 is 15 residues long. Trimming removed 5 bases at V and 4 bases at J, with 17 bases between. Germline CDR1 is SGHAT and CDR2 is FQNNGV. CDR3 sequence: CASSTDGGQGTEAFF. The CDR3 coding sequence is TGTGCCAGCAGCACGGACGGGGGGCAAGGCACTGAAGCTTTCTTT.

This clone was counted a few times. The V call is TRBV9, the J call TRBJ1-2; D is possibly TRBD1 (5 bases). Deletions cut 0 bases from V and 0 bases from J, with 21 bases between. The CDR3 consists of 19 residues. Germline lookup yields CDR1 SGDLS and CDR2 YYNGEE. The CDR3 spells CASSVDYISYRGSNYGYTF. The CDR3 bases are TGTGCCAGCAGCGTAGATTACATAAGCTACCGGGGGTCTAACTATGGCTACACCTTC. The full variable domain, completed using reference TRBV9 and TRBJ1-2, is DSGVTQTPKHLITATGQRVTLRCSPRSGDLSVYWYQQSLDQGLQFLIQYYNGEERAKGNILERFSAQQFPDLHSELNLSSLELGDSALYFCASSVDYISYRGSNYGYTFGSGTRLTVV.

The V call is TRBV7-6, the J call TRBJ2-2; D ambiguous. Trimming left V 6 bases short and J 1 base short, with 15 bases between. Germline CDR1 and CDR2: SGHVS and FNYEAQ. CDR3 length: 16 residues. The CDR3 protein is CASRSARVGNTGELFF. The CDR3 bases are TGTGCCAGCAGGTCTGCCCGGGTCGGGAACACCGGGGAGCTGTTTTTT.

CDR3 coding DNA: TGTGCCAGTAGTATCAGGACTGGGGCCAACGTCCTGACTTTC. It codes for CASSIRTGANVLTF. This sequence joins TRBV19 and TRBJ2-6, with D unresolved. V was trimmed by 3 bases and J by 2 bases, leaving 5 bases between them. This CDR3 contains 14 residues. CDR1 is LNHDA, CDR2 SQIVND, per germline (reference sequence).

The DNA of the CDR3 is TGTGCCAGCAGCGTTTCCATACAGGTCAGGGGGGAGCTGTTTTTT. Its translation is CASSVSIQVRGELFF. The V gene is TRBV9, the J gene TRBJ2-2; D is perhaps TRBD1 (5 bases). The V end lost 2 bases, the J end lost 8 bases, and 16 bases lay between the germline ends. The CDR3 covers 15 residues. CDR1 and CDR2 (germline): SGDLS, YYNGEE. Using reference TRBV9 and TRBJ2-2 for the parts outside the CDR3, the full variable domain is DSGVTQTPKHLITATGQRVTLRCSPRSGDLSVYWYQQSLDQGLQFLIQYYNGEERAKGNILERFSAQQFPDLHSELNLSSLELGDSALYFCASSVSIQVRGELFFGEGSRLTVL.

V gene TRBV5-5 combines with J gene TRBJ1-2; D remains unclear. There are 12 residues in the CDR3. Trimming shortened V by 2 bases and J by 8 bases, and 10 bases separated the two germline ends. Germline values: CDR1 SGHKS, CDR2 YYEKEE (reference sequence). In DNA, the CDR3 is TGTGCCAGCAGCTTAGGAGGGAAGGGCTACACCTTC. Translated: CASSLGGKGYTF.

The chain recombines TRBV6-1 with TRBJ2-5; D unresolved. From germline, CDR1 is MNHNS and CDR2 SASEGT. The ends were cut back, 4 bases at V and 2 bases at J, with 8 bases in the middle. CDR3 length: 13 amino acids. The DNA for the CDR3 is TGTGCCAGCAGTGTCGGGTTACAAGAGACCCAGTACTTC. Amino acids: CASSVGLQETQYF.

This clone is medium-sized. V is TRBV5-6 and J is TRBJ2-7; no reliable D call. Germline V lookup: CDR1 SGHDT, CDR2 YYEEEE. The V end was cut by 4 bases, the J end by 1 base, with 6 bases between. The CDR3 extends over 12 amino acids. The CDR3 DNA reads as TGTGCCAGCAGCCAACAATCCTACGAGCAGTACTTC. This encodes CASSQQSYEQYF.

The chain couples TRBV6-1 to TRBJ2-3, with D maybe TRBD2 (6 bases). V lost 6 bases to trimming and J lost 5 bases, with 12 bases between them. In germline, CDR1 is MNHNS, CDR2 SASEGT. The CDR3 totals 13 residues. The CDR3 bases are TGTGCCAGCAGGAGCTCGGGGGTAGATACGCAGTATTTT. Translated, it gives CASRSSGVDTQYF.

This sequence joins TRBV5-1 and TRBJ2-7; D is tentatively TRBD1 or TRBD2 (5 bases each). Germline CDR1 reads SGHRS; CDR2 reads YFSETQ. This CDR3 has 15 amino acids. Trimming removed 0 bases at V and 1 base at J, with 11 bases between. CDR3 loop: CASSLDAGRSYEQYF. The CDR3 DNA reads as TGCGCCAGCAGCTTGGATGCAGGGAGATCCTACGAGCAGTACTTC.

The chain employs TRBV9 and TRBJ2-3; weak D call: TRBD2 (5 bases). V gave up 3 bases and J gave up 4 bases, with 18 bases separating them. CDR1 SGDLS and CDR2 YYNGEE come from the germline V gene. CDR3 size: 16 residues. CDR3 DNA: TGTGCCAGCAGCGGGAGGCAGGTGACGGGTGCAGATACGCAGTATTTT. Amino acid sequence: CASSGRQVTGADTQYF.

The rearrangement links TRBV7-9 to TRBJ2-4, with 8 nucleotides matching TRBD2. The CDR3 totals 19 residues. Germline V gene data show CDR1 as SEHNR and CDR2 as FQNEAQ (reference sequence). The ends lost 2 bases at V and 0 bases at J; junction bases unmatched: 12. As DNA, the CDR3 is TGTGCCAGCAGCTTAAACAGCGGGAGTTTCGCTTCAGCCAAAAACATTCAGTACTTC. This translates into CASSLNSGSFASAKNIQYF.

This clone was recorded a few times. J is TRBJ2-3 and V is TRBV29-1; 9 positions match TRBD1. CDR3 length equals 12 residues. V was pared by 5 bases and J by 6 bases, with 3 bases of the junction left unmatched. Germline V lookup: CDR1 SQVTM, CDR2 ANQGSEA. Here the CDR3 DNA reads TGCAGCGTTCACAGGGGGCGGGATACGCAGTATTTT. As protein: CSVHRGRDTQYF.

The V call is TRBV27, the J call TRBJ2-2; 9 bases agree with TRBD2. CDR3 length: 16 residues. The V segment lost 4 bases and the J segment 5 bases; nucleotides outside the gene matches: 8. Germline CDR1 reads MNHEY; CDR2 reads SMNVEV (reference sequence). The CDR3 loop is CASSYAGGLYTGELFF. The DNA of the CDR3 is TGTGCCAGCAGTTATGCGGGAGGGCTGTATACCGGGGAGCTGTTTTTT.

This clone was seen only a few times. The chain employs TRBV7-9 and TRBJ1-2, with D uncertain. Germline lookup yields CDR1 SEHNR and CDR2 FQNEAQ (reference sequence). V was clipped by 2 bases and J by 1 base, with 5 bases between them. The CDR3 length is 13 residues. The CDR3: CASSLQVNYGYTF. As DNA, the CDR3 is TGTGCCAGCAGCTTACAGGTTAACTATGGCTACACCTTC.

In its sample, this clone was seen a few times. V gene TRBV7-8 combines with J gene TRBJ1-1; the D gene is possibly TRBD1 (5 bases). The CDR3 extends over 13 amino acids. The V gene's germline CDR1 is SGHVS and CDR2 FQNEAQ. V gave up 5 bases and J gave up 10 bases, with 17 bases separating them. The CDR3 spells CASSLERGVGAFF. CDR3 in DNA: TGTGCCAGCAGCCTAGAGAGGGGCGTTGGAGCTTTCTTT.

V is TRBV7-9 and J is TRBJ1-4, with D possibly being TRBD1 (6 bases). This CDR3 region has 16 residues. The V end was cut by 2 bases, the J end by 7 bases, with 17 bases between. In germline, CDR1 is SEHNR, CDR2 FQNEAQ (reference sequence). CDR3 region: CASSLIAGTQSEKLFF. The DNA of the CDR3 is TGTGCCAGCAGCTTAATCGCTGGGACACAAAGTGAAAAACTGTTTTTT.

This chain joins TRBV5-1 and TRBJ1-1; 8 bases agree with TRBD1. V dropped 4 bases and J dropped 1; count of bases not matched to a gene: 6. The length of the CDR3 is 15 residues. CDR1 is SGHRS and CDR2 is YFSETQ in the germline V gene. The CDR3 region has the DNA TGCGCCAGCAGCCTTTCAGGGGGCCCGAACACTGAAGCTTTCTTT. The encoded protein is CASSLSGGPNTEAFF. The whole variable domain, filled in from reference TRBV5-1 and TRBJ1-1, reads KAGVTQTPRYLIKTRGQQVTLSCSPISGHRSVSWYQQTPGQGLQFLFEYFSETQRNKGNFPGRFSGRQFSNSRSEMNVSTLELGDSALYLCASSLSGGPNTEAFFGQGTRLTVV.

This chain links TRBV5-6 with TRBJ2-7; D tentatively fits TRBD1 or TRBD2 (5 bases each). The V end was cut by 3 bases, the J end by 7 bases, with 11 bases between. The CDR3 spans 12 residues. The germline gives CDR1 SGHDT, CDR2 YYEEEE. The CDR3 loop is CASSSGTGEQYV. The CDR3 nucleotides read TGTGCCAGCAGCTCCGGGACGGGGGAGCAGTACGTC.

The chain uses TRBV5-6 and TRBJ2-2; D is uncertain. Germline V gene sequence: CDR1 SGHDT, CDR2 YYEEEE. There are 13 residues in the CDR3. V shed 0 bases and J shed 7 bases, with 7 bases lying between them. The CDR3 DNA reads as TGTGCCAGCAGCTTGGGGGTTAGCGGGGAGCTGTTTTTT. The encoded protein is CASSLGVSGELFF. Filled out from reference TRBV5-6 and TRBJ2-2, the complete variable domain reads DAGVTQSPTHLIKTRGQQVTLRCSPKSGHDTVSWYQQALGQGPQFIFQYYEEEERQRGNFPDRFSGHQFPNYSSELNVNALLLGDSALYLCASSLGVSGELFFGEGSRLTVL.